This record looks at one TCR beta chain sequence and its context. The data stem from a study of T cells expressing NK-cell markers. The CDR3 consists of 14 residues. The germline V gene encodes CDR1 LNHNV and CDR2 YYDKDF (reference sequence). For each CDR3 protein, TCRdb gives one entry from its re-call of the 5' RACE reads, without DNA. Its listing shows about 370,000 distinct CDR3 sequences. The chain is built from TRBV15 and TRBJ2-2; TCRdb selects TRBD1, and the lack of DNA leaves this call unchecked. Sequencing was done on a sample of blood T cells: a sorted CD56 or NKG2C T cell subset, CD4+ or CD8+ T cells, or bulk PBMC T cells (not recorded which). This TCR was recovered from a woman between 45 and 65 years old in good health. CDR3 region: CATSRDRGTGELFF. Supplemented by reference TRBV15 and TRBJ2-2, the full variable domain reads DAMVIQNPRYQVTQFGKPVTLSCSQTLNHNVMYWYQQKSSQAPKLLFHYYDKDFNNEADTPDNFQSRRPNTSFCFLDIRSPGLGDTAMYLCATSRDRGTGELFFGEGSRLTVL.